This paragraph reports one T cell receptor (beta chain). These data are taken from a study of blood T cells in healthy people across ages. V lost 0 bases and J 4 bases, leaving 9 bases between the germline ends. This CDR3 is built from 14 residues. The germline V gene has CDR1 SNHLY and CDR2 FYNNEI. Using a J-beta primer mix together with a sample-barcoded 5' primer, a second PCR was run for about 7 to 12 cycles. MiXCR, applied by TCRdb to the 5' RACE reads, yields one record per CDR3 protein. Among around 1.1 million distinct CDR3 sequences, 35% to 40% were seen once, and the ten largest hold about an eighth.

This TCR derives from a man younger than 30 in good health. The chain combines TRBV2 with TRBJ1-2; D possibly corresponds to TRBD1 (6 bases). Material: blood. This CDR3 is CASSEALTGYGYTF. CDR3 DNA sequence: TGTGCCAGCAGTGAAGCCCTGACAGGCTATGGCTACACCTTC.